This TCR beta chain comes out of a study of chemoradiotherapy in HPV16-positive cancers. Some clones are missing from TCRdb's copy, which holds only in-frame ones; the method was immunoSEQ multiplex PCR. The sample shows about 39,000 clones, 76% of them seen only once. Repertoires were sampled repeatedly during chemoradiotherapy. Germline V gives CDR1 KGHSH, CDR2 LQKENI. The CDR3 length is 15 residues. V was clipped by 3 bases and J by 1 base, with 12 bases between them. Sequencing was performed on blood, taken from a patient who underwent chemoradiotherapy. The chain combines TRBV18 with TRBJ2-5, with no clear D. This TCR was recovered from a human donor with HPV-associated anogenital cancer. DNA for the CDR3: TGTGCCAGCTCACCGCTAATGGGGATCCAAGAGACCCAGTACTTC. This gives the protein CASSPLMGIQETQYF.